Listed below are T cell receptor beta chains from one sample, sequenced in a study of blood T cell repertoires in COVID-19. Clones were sequenced by immunoSEQ multiplex PCR, and TCRdb holds only the in-frame ones, with some missing. The sample records 200,000 or so clones, almost 85% being singletons. Sequenced input: peripheral blood. Receptors originate from a human donor with acute or convalescent COVID-19. The donor label of this sample is uncertain. Each CDR3 is given with its conserved first and last residue. A D gene is named only where the DNA matches it firmly. A row's size may be missing; if present it is once, few, many or a size class.

clone size	J gene	D gene	V gene	CDR3 DNA	CDR3 protein
once	TRBJ1-1	TRBD1	TRBV15	TGTGCCACCAGCAGAGATAAAACAGGGGCAAGGAACACTGAAGCTTTCTTT	CATSRDKTGARNTEAFF
-	TRBJ2-7	TRBD2	TRBV7-2	TGTGCCAGCAGCTCAACTAGCGGCCCCTACGAGCAGTACTTC	CASSSTSGPYEQYF
-	TRBJ1-5	-	TRBV19	TGTGCCAGTAGTAGCATCCTATCAAGTCAGCCCCAGCATTTT	CASSSILSSQPQHF
-	TRBJ2-3	-	TRBV2	TGTGCCAGCAGTATCAGCTGGGCTCCTAGCACAGATACGCAGTATTTT	CASSISWAPSTDTQYF
-	TRBJ1-3	-	TRBV21-1	TGTGCCAGATGGCGGGGGTCGAACACCATATATTTT	CARWRGSNTIYF
few	TRBJ2-7	TRBD2	TRBV30	TGTGCCTGGAGTGTGGCATCGTGGACTAGCGGAACCTACGAGCAGTACTTC	CAWSVASWTSGTYEQYF
-	TRBJ1-6	-	TRBV27	TGTGCCAGCGCCCGGGCGGGGGATAATTCACCCCTCCACTTT	CASARAGDNSPLHF
-	TRBJ2-7	TRBD1	TRBV6-2/TRBV6-3	TGTGCCAGCAGTTACGAGCAGGGGGCTTACGAGCAGTACTTC	CASSYEQGAYEQYF
-	TRBJ2-3	-	TRBV6-4	TGTGCCAGCAGGGATTGGGAGCTCACAGATACGCAGTATTTT	CASRDWELTDTQYF
-	TRBJ1-5	-	TRBV21-1	TGTGCCAGCAGCACAGACCCCCAGGGGCTGGGCAATCAGCCCCAGCATTTT	CASSTDPQGLGNQPQHF
-	TRBJ2-5	TRBD2	TRBV14	TGTGCCAGCAGCCGAGGAGCGGGAGCGATTCGGGAGACCCAGTACTTC	CASSRGAGAIRETQYF
-	TRBJ2-3	TRBD1	TRBV18	TGTGCCAGCTTGGGACAGGGAAAAGATACGCAGTATTTT	CASLGQGKDTQYF
-	TRBJ2-1	-	TRBV18	TGTGCCAGCTCACCCTCGGGTAGTGAGCAGTTCTTC	CASSPSGSEQFF
few	TRBJ2-7	TRBD1	TRBV9	TGTGCCAGCAGCGTAGGCCTGGGGACAGGGATCGACGAGCAGTACTTC	CASSVGLGTGIDEQYF
-	TRBJ2-1	-	TRBV7-2	TGTGCCAGCAGTCGCGCTAGACAGGTAACGGATGAGCAGTTCTTC	CASSRARQVTDEQFF
-	TRBJ2-2	TRBD2	TRBV10-3	TGTGCCATCAGTGAGGGGCCTAGCGGGAGTACCGGGGAGCTGTTTTTT	CAISEGPSGSTGELFF
many	TRBJ2-2	TRBD2	TRBV4-2	TGTGCCAGCAGCCCTACTAGCGGGGTCAACACCGGGGAGCTGTTTTTT	CASSPTSGVNTGELFF
-	TRBJ2-2	TRBD1	TRBV2	TGTGCCAGCAGGGGGGACAGCTTCACCGGGGAGCTGTTTTTT	CASRGDSFTGELFF
few	TRBJ1-1	TRBD1	TRBV5-6	TGTGCCAGCAGCTTGGTGGGACAGGGGTACACTGAAGCTTTCTTT	CASSLVGQGYTEAFF
-	TRBJ2-3	-	TRBV5-4	TGTGCCAGCAGCTTGAAGGGGGCGGGACGGGATACGCAGTATTTT	CASSLKGAGRDTQYF
-	TRBJ1-5	-	TRBV7-2	TGTGCCAGCAGCCGGGGGAATAGCAATCAGCCCCAGCATTTT	CASSRGNSNQPQHF
-	TRBJ2-4	-	TRBV9	TGTGCCAGCAGCGTAGATGAGGGCAAAAACATTCAGTACTTC	CASSVDEGKNIQYF
-	TRBJ2-1	-	TRBV5-1	TGCGCCAGCAGTTTACCGGGACTCGGGGAGCAGTTCTTC	CASSLPGLGEQFF
-	TRBJ2-3	TRBD2	TRBV2	TGTGCCAGCAGGGTTAGCGGGAGCGCAGATACGCAGTATTTT	CASRVSGSADTQYF
once	TRBJ2-3	TRBD2	TRBV5-6	TGTGCCAGCAGCTTGGTTGGGGGAGGGGGCACAGATACGCAGTATTTT	CASSLVGGGGTDTQYF
-	TRBJ2-3	-	TRBV6-6	TGTGCCAGCACGGGGGATACGCAGTATTTT	CASTGDTQYF
-	TRBJ2-7	-	TRBV19	TGTGCCAGTAGTATCTTGGGCAGCTCCTACGAGCAGTACTTC	CASSILGSSYEQYF
-	TRBJ2-3	-	TRBV27	TGTGCCAGCAGTTTACCGGGTCTTAGCACAGATACGCAGTATTTT	CASSLPGLSTDTQYF
-	TRBJ2-5	TRBD2	TRBV5-1	TGCGCCAGCAGCTCCGCCGGAGCGGGAGTAAAGACCCAGTACTTC	CASSSAGAGVKTQYF
-	TRBJ1-2	TRBD1	TRBV12-3/TRBV12-4	TGTGCCAGCAGTTTTACGGGGACAGATAGCTACACCTTC	CASSFTGTDSYTF
-	TRBJ1-2	TRBD1	TRBV19	TGTGCCAGTAGTATCACAGGGGGGTACGGCTACACCTTC	CASSITGGYGYTF
-	TRBJ2-7	-	TRBV28	TGTGCCAGCAGTTTCGGAGGGCGCGACTACGAGCAGTACTTC	CASSFGGRDYEQYF
-	TRBJ1-3	-	TRBV28	TGTGCCAGCAGTCCCCCTGGGGGGTCCTCTGGAAACACCATATATTTT	CASSPPGGSSGNTIYF
-	TRBJ2-3	-	TRBV19	TGTGCCAGTAGAGGGGTGCCAGATACGCAGTATTTT	CASRGVPDTQYF
-	TRBJ2-5	TRBD2	TRBV6-5	TGTGCCAGCAGTTACGGGTGGGGAGGGTCGGAGACCCAGTACTTC	CASSYGWGGSETQYF
-	TRBJ1-1	-	TRBV6-2/TRBV6-3	TGTGCCAGCAGGTACCCGGACAGTTTGAACACTGAAGCTTTCTTT	CASRYPDSLNTEAFF